Below are 23 T cell receptor beta chains sequenced from a single sample in a study of blood T cell repertoires in COVID-19. Some clones are missing from TCRdb's copy, which holds only in-frame ones; the method was immunoSEQ multiplex PCR. This table has 100,000 or so clones, about four fifths appearing once. Material: peripheral blood. The receptors derive from a human donor in a cohort sampled during active COVID-19.

The chain carries TRBV11-2 and TRBJ2-6, with TRBD1 matching 7 bases. The ends lost 2 bases at V and 0 bases at J; junction bases unmatched: 1. The germline V gene has CDR1 SGHAT and CDR2 FQNNGV. The CDR3 runs to 16 residues. The CDR3 loop is CASSLRQGSGANVLTF. CDR3 DNA: TGTGCCAGCAGCTTACGACAGGGCTCTGGGGCCAACGTCCTGACTTTC.

The chain combines TRBV19 with TRBJ2-7; 11 nucleotides match TRBD2. The junction had 13 bases not matched to a gene; V was cut back by 3 bases and J by 9 bases. Germline CDR1 is LNHDA and CDR2 is SQIVND (reference sequence). The CDR3 consists of 16 residues. CDR3 protein: CASSIPGTSGSIRQYF. The CDR3 nucleotides read TGTGCCAGTAGTATCCCCGGAACTAGCGGGAGTATACGGCAGTACTTC.

The rearrangement joins TRBV10-3 to TRBJ2-7; 11 bases agree with TRBD2. V lost 3 bases and J lost 0; bases outside the gene matches: 7. The length of the CDR3 is 17 residues. CDR1 ENHRY and CDR2 SYGVKD come from the germline V gene. The CDR3 DNA reads as TGTGCCATCAGTGATCCTGATAGCGGGAGGGTCTCCTACGAGCAGTACTTC. This sequence encodes CAISDPDSGRVSYEQYF.

The chain uses TRBV19 and TRBJ1-5; 8 nucleotides match TRBD1. The CDR3 spans 14 residues. V was clipped by 3 bases and J by 7 bases; unmatched bases: 5. Per germline, CDR1 LNHDA and CDR2 SQIVND (reference sequence). The CDR3 DNA is TGTGCCAGTAGTATCCAGACAGGGGTACAGCCCCAGCATTTT. It specifies CASSIQTGVQPQHF.

Comments on this clone: The junction does not match germline at one end; this may be a read error. The CDR3 reads CASSESRDTFTDTF. As DNA, the CDR3 is TGCGCCAGCAGTGAATCCAGGGATACCTTTACCGACACCTTT. This chain joins TRBV10-1 and TRBJ1-4; the D gene is possibly TRBD1 (5 bases). Germline CDR1 WNHNN, CDR2 SYGVQD (reference sequence). This CDR3 has 14 amino acids.

This chain connects TRBV2 to TRBJ1-2, with D maybe TRBD1 (5 bases). Germline CDR1 is SNHLY and CDR2 is FYNNEI. CDR3 length: 12 residues. V gave up 8 bases and J gave up 1 base, with 8 bases separating them. The CDR3 loop reads CASCDSNYGYTF. The CDR3 nucleotides read TGTGCCAGCTGCGACAGTAACTATGGCTACACCTTC.

The chain uses TRBV5-1 and TRBJ2-7; the D is unclear. The CDR3 is 14 residues long. Per germline, CDR1 SGHRS and CDR2 YFSETQ. Trimming took off 1 base at V and 2 bases at J, with 10 bases between the two ends. CDR3 residues: CASSLTGSAYEQYF. CDR3 sequence (DNA): TGCGCCAGCAGCTTGACCGGGTCAGCCTACGAGCAGTACTTC.

The chain is built from TRBV7-2 and TRBJ2-7, with TRBD2 identical over 7 bases. J was trimmed by 2 bases and V by 5 bases; bases with no gene match: 12. The CDR3 runs 16 residues. Germline values: CDR1 SGHTA, CDR2 FQGNSA. The CDR3 loop reads CASSPGGPKAAYEQYF. The CDR3, as DNA: TGTGCCAGCAGCCCGGGGGGACCAAAAGCCGCCTACGAGCAGTACTTC.

The genes are TRBV12-3 or TRBV12-4 and TRBJ2-7; no clear D gene. Trimming took off 1 base at V and 3 bases at J, with 7 bases between the two ends. The CDR3 has 13 amino acids. In DNA, the CDR3 is TGTGCCAGCAGTTTAGGTCATTTCTACGAGCAGTACTTC. It yields the protein CASSLGHFYEQYF.

This sequence joins TRBV28 and TRBJ2-7, with D unresolved. This CDR3 spans 12 amino acids. Looked up from germline, CDR1 is MDHEN and CDR2 is SYDVKM. With 6 bases removed from V and 2 bases from J, the gap between germline ends came to 8 bases. CDR3 coding DNA: TGTGCCAGCAGCCCGTCTACCTACGAGCAGTACTTC. Translated: CASSPSTYEQYF.

The genes are TRBV19 and TRBJ2-1, with TRBD1 identical over 7 bases. CDR3 length: 14 residues. CDR1 is LNHDA, CDR2 SQIVND, per germline (reference sequence). The V and J ends lost 6 bases and 1 base, in that order; junction bases with no gene match: 3. In DNA form, the CDR3 reads TGTGCCAGTAGAGAGGGGGCGTCCTACAATGAGCAGTTCTTC. Protein: CASREGASYNEQFF.

In its sample, this clone was seen a few times. The rearrangement links TRBV6-5 to TRBJ2-7; 9 bases match TRBD1. The trim removed 7 bases at V and 6 bases at J, leaving 10 bases unmatched. The CDR3 totals 14 residues. Germline lookup yields CDR1 MNHEY and CDR2 SVGAGI. The chain's CDR3 is CASILRDRDGEQYF. The CDR3, as DNA: TGTGCCAGCATCCTCCGGGACAGGGATGGCGAGCAGTACTTC.

The chain employs TRBV6-5 and TRBJ1-2; D may be TRBD1 (6 bases). With 2 bases removed from V and 6 bases from J, the gap between germline ends came to 10 bases. CDR1 MNHEY and CDR2 SVGAGI come from the germline V gene. The CDR3 loop spans 13 amino acids. The CDR3 sequence is CASSYQNRDGYTF. CDR3 in DNA: TGTGCCAGCAGTTACCAAAACAGGGATGGCTACACCTTC.

About this clone: Other nucleotide sequences from this sample produce the same CDR3. The chain is built from TRBV29-1 and TRBJ2-7; D not certain. This CDR3 is 12 amino acids long. The V and J ends lost 0 bases and 1 base respectively, with 4 bases between them. From germline, CDR1 is SQVTM and CDR2 ANQGSEA. As DNA, the CDR3 is TGCAGCGTTGAAGATCAATCCTACGAGCAGTACTTC. Translated: CSVEDQSYEQYF.

The genes are TRBV11-2 and TRBJ2-3, with TRBD2 identical over 8 bases. V trimming: 1 base; J trimming: 5 bases; junction bases outside the gene matches: 2. This CDR3 has 14 residues. CDR1 and CDR2 (germline): SGHAT, FQNNGV. The CDR3 coding sequence is TGTGCCAGCAGCTTAGCGGGGGGGGTAGATACGCAGTATTTT. Amino acid sequence: CASSLAGGVDTQYF.

This clone was counted between two and nine times. V gene TRBV7-9 combines with J gene TRBJ1-5; 9 nucleotides match TRBD1. Losses at the gene ends were 1 base for V and 9 bases for J; bases not matched to a gene: 7. The CDR3 runs to 15 residues. CDR1 SEHNR and CDR2 FQNEAQ come from the germline V gene (reference sequence). CDR3: CASSLGTGDVGPQHF. The CDR3 region has the DNA TGTGCCAGCAGCTTAGGGACAGGGGACGTAGGGCCCCAGCATTTT.

This clone came up a few times. This rearrangement joins TRBV6-6 to TRBJ1-1; 11 bases align to TRBD1. Germline loops: CDR1 MNHNY, CDR2 SVGAGI (reference sequence). The CDR3 extends over 13 amino acids. J lost 4 bases, V lost 5 bases, and 0 bases had no gene match. As DNA, the CDR3 is TGTGCCAGCAGTGGGACAGGGGGCACTGAAGCTTTCTTT. Residues: CASSGTGGTEAFF.

Written as DNA, the CDR3 is TGTGCCAGCACCCAAGGCCTAGCGGACAATGAGCAGTTCTTC. Protein product: CASTQGLADNEQFF. The chain has TRBV11-2 and TRBJ2-1; 7 bases match TRBD2. Germline V gene data show CDR1 as SGHAT and CDR2 as FQNNGV. The ends lost 7 bases at V and 5 bases at J; junction bases unmatched: 8. The CDR3 has 14 amino acids.

Here the CDR3 reads CASSQSGSSYNEQFF. The CDR3 bases are TGTGCCAGCAGCCAGAGCGGGAGTTCCTACAATGAGCAGTTCTTC. The rearrangement uses TRBV3-1 (or the pseudogene TRBV3-2) and TRBJ2-1; 8 nucleotides align to TRBD2. The CDR3 has 15 amino acids. Trimming took 3 bases from V and 1 from J; bases not matched to a gene: 2. Looked up from germline, CDR1 is LGHDT and CDR2 is YNNKEL (reference sequence).

In this sample, this clone turned up a few times. The rearrangement links TRBV12-3 or TRBV12-4 to TRBJ1-6; D is ambiguous. The CDR3 runs to 12 residues. Trimming removed 4 bases from V and 7 bases from J, with 5 bases in between. This chain's CDR3 is CASSSGNSPLHF. For the CDR3, the DNA is TGTGCCAGCAGTTCGGGGAATTCACCCCTCCACTTT.

The CDR3 coding sequence is TGTGCCAGCTCCCCATTGACAGGGTCCACTGAAGCTTTCTTT. Protein: CASSPLTGSTEAFF. The chain carries TRBV18 and TRBJ1-1; 7 bases fit TRBD1. The junction had 8 bases not matched to a gene; V was cut back by 6 bases and J by 4 bases. This CDR3 region has 14 residues. Germline loops: CDR1 KGHSH, CDR2 LQKENI.

The chain has TRBV27 and TRBJ2-7; 9 bases map to TRBD2. Germline loops: CDR1 MNHEY, CDR2 SMNVEV (reference sequence). The CDR3 loop spans 17 amino acids. The V gene end was trimmed by 2 bases and the J gene end by 3 bases; junction bases not matched to a gene: 11. The CDR3 loop reads CASSLGGRASGNYEQYF. As DNA, the CDR3 is TGTGCCAGCAGTTTAGGGGGTCGTGCTAGCGGGAACTACGAGCAGTACTTC.

The rearrangement joins TRBV3-1 (or the pseudogene TRBV3-2) to TRBJ1-2, with D perhaps TRBD1 (6 bases). Germline CDR1 and CDR2: LGHDT and YNNKEL (reference sequence). This CDR3 region has 15 residues. V was trimmed by 4 bases and J by 8 bases, leaving 20 bases between them. Here the CDR3 reads CASSPQGAPTEGYTF. Written as DNA, the CDR3 is TGTGCCAGCAGCCCACAGGGTGCCCCCACAGAAGGCTACACCTTC.